Below are 8 T cell receptor beta chains sequenced from a single sample in a study of T-cell reconstitution after alpha-beta-depleted transplantation in children. For TCRbeta, the library was prepared with unique molecular identifiers. TCRdb re-derived calls from the PCR reads in MiXCR, one entry per CDR3 protein. The sample shows some 300,000 distinct CDR3 sequences, around 10% of them seen only once. Sequenced here: PBMCs from the stem cell graft donor, sampled from the stem cell graft. These receptors all stem from a human donor who donated a stem cell graft to a child with acute lymphoblastic leukemia.

The chain couples TRBV7-6 to TRBJ2-1; possible D gene TRBD2, 6 bases. V dropped 5 bases and J dropped 4 bases, with 12 bases sitting between them. This CDR3 has 14 amino acids. Germline V CDR1 and CDR2: SGHVS, FNYEAQ. In nucleotides, the CDR3 is TGTGCCAGCAGCGAAACCGGGAGTTACAATGAGCAGTTCTTC. It encodes CASSETGSYNEQFF.

This clonotype was found a few times. J is TRBJ2-1 and V is TRBV12-3 or TRBV12-4, with D possibly TRBD2 on 6 matching bases. The CDR3 covers 13 residues. Trimming left V 7 bases short and J 3 bases short, with 10 bases between. The DNA for the CDR3 is TGTGCCAGCACCATGGACTACTACAATGAGCAGTTCTTC. Protein sequence: CASTMDYYNEQFF.

In this sample, this clonotype turned up many times. The chain recombines TRBV7-9 with TRBJ2-3; D unclear. V was shortened by 5 bases and J by 4 bases, with 13 bases between the two germline ends. Germline CDR1 and CDR2: SEHNR and FQNEAQ (reference sequence). This CDR3 spans 14 amino acids. CDR3 in DNA: TGTGCCAGCAGCCCGCCCGTTAGGCCAGATACGCAGTATTTT. Encoded protein: CASSPPVRPDTQYF.

This clonotype was detected only a few times. The chain uses TRBV20-1 and TRBJ1-2; the D is unclear. The CDR3 extends over 13 amino acids. The germline CDR1 and CDR2 sequences are DFQATT and SNEGSKA (reference sequence). V dropped 1 base and J dropped 6 bases, with 12 bases sitting between them. The CDR3 spells CSARVPFGDGYTF. The CDR3 DNA follows: TGCAGTGCTAGAGTGCCTTTCGGGGATGGCTACACCTTC.

The rearrangement links TRBV7-2 to TRBJ2-7; tentatively, D is TRBD1 or TRBD2 (5 bases each). Trimming pared 5 bases from V and 3 bases from J, leaving 11 bases between. Germline V CDR1 and CDR2: SGHTA, FQGNSA. The CDR3 loop spans 13 amino acids. The CDR3 bases are TGTGCCAGCAGCAAGGGACGGGGCTACGAGCAGTACTTC. Translated, it gives CASSKGRGYEQYF.

Comments on this clonotype: A read error may produce the germline difference seen at one junction end. V usage is TRBV5-5 and J usage is TRBJ2-3, with a weak D call TRBD1 (5 bases). CDR1 is SGHKS, CDR2 YYEKEE, per germline (reference sequence). This CDR3 has 15 residues. The CDR3 spells CASRLDNPSTDTQYF. In DNA form, the CDR3 reads TGTGCCAGCAGATTGGACAACCCTAGCACAGATACGCAGTATTTT.

This chain links TRBV7-2 with TRBJ2-7, with TRBD2 identical over 12 bases. The germline gives CDR1 SGHTA, CDR2 FQGNSA. The V and J ends lost 3 bases and 7 bases, in that order; junction bases with no gene match: 13. This CDR3 contains 17 residues. In DNA form, the CDR3 reads TGTGCCAGCAGCTTCCTTCCCGGGACTAGCGGGCTACGGGAGCAGTACTTC. The encoded protein is CASSFLPGTSGLREQYF.

This clonotype was picked up a small number of times. This rearrangement joins TRBV29-1 to TRBJ2-7, with no clear D. V was cut by 5 bases and J by 7 bases, with 12 bases left in between. The CDR3 has 11 residues. The germline V gene has CDR1 SQVTM and CDR2 ANQGSEA. In DNA, the CDR3 is TGCAGCGTTCGCGATTTGGGGGAGCAGTACTTC. Encoded protein: CSVRDLGEQYF.